This TCR beta chain emerged from a study of T-cell memory formation after mild COVID-19. Study-wide background: TCR clusters were mostly donor specific.

TCRdb re-analysed the 5' RACE reads in MiXCR, keeping a single row per CDR3 protein. The table lists fewer than 150,000 distinct CDR3 sequences, about a sixth of them singletons. With respect to this clonotype: Its antigen is unknown.

Findings and limits, study-wide: Whether second-wave clones peaking at day 37 were SARS-CoV-2 specific went unconfirmed. Contracting CD4+ clones lay largely in CM and EM, with CD8+ ones residing in EMRA. Pre-infection memory held some responding clones, suggesting pre-existing cross-reactive T cells responded.

The CDR3 sequence is 14 residues long. Trimming took 5 bases from V and 2 from J, leaving 12 bases between them. The germline CDR1 and CDR2 sequences are SGHTA and FQGNSA. The sequence derives from a man between 18 and 29 years old who had mild COVID-19 (a few samples of this study predate the infection). Cell type and time point are not known. What was sequenced was PBMCs or a T cell subset sorted from them (not recorded which). This chain links TRBV7-2 with TRBJ2-5; D gene unclear. For the CDR3, the DNA is TGTGCCAGCAGCACACCGCCCCAGCAAGAGACCCAGTACTTC. Its protein is CASSTPPQQETQYF.